The clone carrying this T cell receptor beta chain was seen once. A second PCR of roughly 7 to 11 cycles used a sample-barcoded 5' primer and a J-beta primer mix. Via MiXCR, TCRdb re-called the 5' RACE reads, giving one row per CDR3 protein. The repertoire holds 700,000 to 1,000,000 distinct CDR3 sequences, with approximately 48% as singletons. With V trimmed by 10 bases and J by 2 bases, 19 bases remained unmatched. The germline V gene has CDR1 ENHRY and CDR2 SYGVKD. The length of the CDR3 is 18 residues. The sample belongs to a study of blood T cells in healthy people across ages. This receptor was taken from a man in his sixties in good health. The V and J genes are TRBV10-3 and TRBJ2-3; 9 bases fit TRBD2. The specimen was blood. The CDR3: CATYGGPAGGPNTDTQYF. DNA of the CDR3: TGTGCCACCTATGGAGGACCAGCGGGGGGCCCTAACACAGATACGCAGTATTTT.